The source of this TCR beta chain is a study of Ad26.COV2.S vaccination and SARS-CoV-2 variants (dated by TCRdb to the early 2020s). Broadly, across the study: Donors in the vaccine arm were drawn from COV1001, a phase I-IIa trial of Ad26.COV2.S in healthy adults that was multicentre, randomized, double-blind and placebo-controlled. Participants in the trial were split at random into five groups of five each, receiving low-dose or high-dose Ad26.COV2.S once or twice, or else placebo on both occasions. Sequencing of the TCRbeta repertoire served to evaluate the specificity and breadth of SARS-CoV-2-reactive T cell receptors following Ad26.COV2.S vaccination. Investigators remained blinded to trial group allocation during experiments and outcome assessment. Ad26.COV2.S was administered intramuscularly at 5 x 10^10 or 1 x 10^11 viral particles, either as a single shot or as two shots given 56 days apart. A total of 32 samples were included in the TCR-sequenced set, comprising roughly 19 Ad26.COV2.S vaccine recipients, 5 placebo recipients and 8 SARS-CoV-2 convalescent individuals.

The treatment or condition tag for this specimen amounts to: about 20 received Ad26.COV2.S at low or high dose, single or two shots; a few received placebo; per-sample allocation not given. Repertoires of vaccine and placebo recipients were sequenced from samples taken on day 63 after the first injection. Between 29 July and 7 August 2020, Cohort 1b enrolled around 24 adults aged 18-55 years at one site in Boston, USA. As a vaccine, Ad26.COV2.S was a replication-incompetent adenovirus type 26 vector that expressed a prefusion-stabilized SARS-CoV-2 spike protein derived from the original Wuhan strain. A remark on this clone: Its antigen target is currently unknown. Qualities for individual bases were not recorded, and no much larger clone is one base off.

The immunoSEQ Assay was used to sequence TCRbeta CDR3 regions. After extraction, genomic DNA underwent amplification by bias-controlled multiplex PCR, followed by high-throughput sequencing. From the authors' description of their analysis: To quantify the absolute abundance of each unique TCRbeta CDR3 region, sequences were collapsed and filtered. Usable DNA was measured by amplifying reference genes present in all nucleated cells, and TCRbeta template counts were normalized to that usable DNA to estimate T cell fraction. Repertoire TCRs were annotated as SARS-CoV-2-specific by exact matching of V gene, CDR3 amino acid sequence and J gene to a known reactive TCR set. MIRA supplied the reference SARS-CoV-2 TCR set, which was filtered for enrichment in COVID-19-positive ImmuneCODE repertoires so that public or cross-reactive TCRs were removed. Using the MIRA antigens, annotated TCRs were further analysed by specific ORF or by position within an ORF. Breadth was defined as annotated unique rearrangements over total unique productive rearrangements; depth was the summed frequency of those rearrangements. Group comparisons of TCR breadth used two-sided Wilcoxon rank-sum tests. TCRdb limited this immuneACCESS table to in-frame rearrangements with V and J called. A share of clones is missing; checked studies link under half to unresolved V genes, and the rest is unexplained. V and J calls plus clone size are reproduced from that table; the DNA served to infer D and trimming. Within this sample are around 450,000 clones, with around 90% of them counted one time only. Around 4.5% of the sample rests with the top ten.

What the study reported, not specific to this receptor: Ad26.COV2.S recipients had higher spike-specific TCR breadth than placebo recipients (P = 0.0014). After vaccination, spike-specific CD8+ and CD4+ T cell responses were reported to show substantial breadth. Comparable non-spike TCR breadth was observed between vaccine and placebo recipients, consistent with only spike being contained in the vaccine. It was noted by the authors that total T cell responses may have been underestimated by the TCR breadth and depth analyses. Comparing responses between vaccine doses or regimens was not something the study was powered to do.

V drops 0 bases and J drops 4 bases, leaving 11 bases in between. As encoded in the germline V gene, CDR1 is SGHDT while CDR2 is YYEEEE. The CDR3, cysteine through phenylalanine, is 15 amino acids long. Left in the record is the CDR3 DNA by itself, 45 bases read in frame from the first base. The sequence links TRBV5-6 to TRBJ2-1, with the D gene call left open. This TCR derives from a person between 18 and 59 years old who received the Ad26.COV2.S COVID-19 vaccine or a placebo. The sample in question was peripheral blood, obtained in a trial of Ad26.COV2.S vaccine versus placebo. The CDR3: CASSLEVGVYNEQFF. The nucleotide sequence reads TGTGCCAGCAGCTTGGAAGTCGGAGTGTACAATGAGCAGTTCTTC.